What follows is one T cell receptor (beta chain) and its context. These data come from a study of blood T cell repertoires in COVID-19. On the study more broadly: Material from acute and convalescent COVID-19 was sourced from the United States, Italy and Spain. In each case, the material was cDNA or gDNA derived from T cells, B-cell-depleted T cells, or PBMCs.

In the original workflow: Counts of nucleated cells, estimated from reference gene primer amplification, were obtained. TCRdb's copy holds only in-frame clones and misses some; the assay was immunoSEQ multiplex PCR. V and J calls and clone size are copied from that table; D and trimming were computed from the DNA. Among more than 110,000 clones listed, 85% to 90% were seen once. The CDR3 covers 17 residues. The chain uses TRBV21-1 and TRBJ1-6; TRBD1, the table's D call, lacks a check against the DNA. TRBV21-1 is termed a pseudogene. The sample comprised peripheral blood. The TCR sequence derives from a woman aged 40 to 50 with acute or convalescent COVID-19. The CDR3 DNA sequence: TGTGCCAGCAGCAGGTCGACAGAGCTCGGTAGAGGTTCACCCCTCCACTTT. Its translation: CASSRSTELGRGSPLHF.